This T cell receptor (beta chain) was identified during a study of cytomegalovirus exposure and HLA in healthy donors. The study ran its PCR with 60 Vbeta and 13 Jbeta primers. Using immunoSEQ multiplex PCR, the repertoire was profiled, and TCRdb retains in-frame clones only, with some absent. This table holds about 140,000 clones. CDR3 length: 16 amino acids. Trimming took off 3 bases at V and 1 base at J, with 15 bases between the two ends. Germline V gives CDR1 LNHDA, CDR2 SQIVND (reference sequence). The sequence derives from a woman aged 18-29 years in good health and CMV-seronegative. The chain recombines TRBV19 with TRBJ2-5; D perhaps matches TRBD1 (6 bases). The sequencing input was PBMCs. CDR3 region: CASSMDLDSPQETQYF. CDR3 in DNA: TGTGCCAGTAGTATGGATCTGGACAGTCCCCAAGAGACCCAGTACTTC. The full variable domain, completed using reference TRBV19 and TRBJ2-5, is DGGITQSPKYLFRKEGQNVTLSCEQNLNHDAMYWYRQDPGQGLRLIYYSQIVNDFQKGDIAEGYSVSREKKESFPLTVTSAQKNPTAFYLCASSMDLDSPQETQYFGPGTRLLVL.